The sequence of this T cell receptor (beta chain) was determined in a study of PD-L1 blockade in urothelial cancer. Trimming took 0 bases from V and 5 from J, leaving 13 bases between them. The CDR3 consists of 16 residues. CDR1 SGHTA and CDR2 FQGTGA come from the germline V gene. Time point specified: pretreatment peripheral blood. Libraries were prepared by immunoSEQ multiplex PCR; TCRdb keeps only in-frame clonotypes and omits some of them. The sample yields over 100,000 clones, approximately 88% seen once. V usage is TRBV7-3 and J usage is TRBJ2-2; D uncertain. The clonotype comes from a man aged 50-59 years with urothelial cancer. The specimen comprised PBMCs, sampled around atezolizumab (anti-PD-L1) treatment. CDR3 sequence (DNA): TGTGCCAGCAGCTTAACGGGCTTGATGAGTACCGGGGAGCTGTTTTTT. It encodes CASSLTGLMSTGELFF.